The 10 T cell receptor beta chains reported below all come from one sample, sequenced in a study of control samples from healthy donors and cancer patients (dated by TCRdb to 2020 to 2022). Receptor amplification or capture employed the immunoSEQ multiplex PCR assay. TCRdb mirrors the immuneACCESS table, restricted to in-frame sequences. Some clones are absent from its copies; in checked studies, under half trace to an unresolved V gene, and the reason for the others is unknown. In all, the sample holds approximately 150,000 clones, and around 92% of those were seen once. Of the sample, 2% is held by the ten largest clones. The specimen was blood. The origin of the receptors is a woman aged 40 to 49 in good health.

This chain links TRBV6-5 with TRBJ1-2; 7 bases agree with TRBD1. Germline-derived CDR1 and CDR2 are MNHEY and SVGAGI. This CDR3 has 14 residues. V shed 8 bases and J 5 bases; nucleotides not matched to a gene: 11. CDR3 nucleotides: TGTGCCAGCGGCAGAGGGGGCGGGGAGTATGGCTACACCTTC. This gives the protein CASGRGGGEYGYTF.

J is TRBJ2-2 and V is TRBV27; the D gene could be TRBD1 or TRBD2 (5 bases each). This CDR3 contains 14 residues. V was shortened by 1 base and J by 4 bases, with 7 bases between the two germline ends. Germline V CDR1 and CDR2: MNHEY, SMNVEV (reference sequence). CDR3 DNA sequence: TGTGCCAGCAGTTTATGGGGGTTCACCGGGGAGCTGTTTTTT. It yields the protein CASSLWGFTGELFF.

The gene calls are TRBV12-3 or TRBV12-4 and TRBJ2-7; unclear D gene. Trimming removed 5 bases from V and 0 bases from J, with 2 bases in between. CDR3 size: 11 residues. The CDR3 DNA follows: TGTGCCAGCAGTGGCTCCTACGAGCAGTACTTC. Encoded protein: CASSGSYEQYF.

The genes are TRBV12-3 or TRBV12-4 and TRBJ2-5; D unresolved. The CDR3 length is 13 residues. V was clipped by 3 bases and J by 1 base, with 6 bases between them. CDR3 bases: TGTGCCAGCAGTTTTCGAGCCCAAGAGACCCAGTACTTC. This encodes CASSFRAQETQYF.

This chain uses TRBV7-2 with TRBJ2-7; no clear D. This CDR3 is built from 12 residues. CDR1 is SGHTA, CDR2 FQGNSA, per germline. The ends were cut back, 6 bases at V and 2 bases at J, with 8 bases in the middle. CDR3 in DNA: TGTGCCAGCAGTCAATCGACCTACGAGCAGTACTTC. Its translation is CASSQSTYEQYF.

V gene TRBV5-1 combines with J gene TRBJ1-1, with D possibly matching TRBD1 (5 bases). V was trimmed by 4 bases and J by 0 bases, leaving 10 bases between them. The CDR3 extends over 14 amino acids. Per germline, CDR1 SGHRS and CDR2 YFSETQ. The CDR3 loop reads CASSPGPMNTEAFF. CDR3 coding DNA: TGCGCCAGCAGCCCGGGACCGATGAACACTGAAGCTTTCTTT. The entire variable domain, with the rest obtained from reference TRBV5-1 and TRBJ1-1, is as follows: KAGVTQTPRYLIKTRGQQVTLSCSPISGHRSVSWYQQTPGQGLQFLFEYFSETQRNKGNFPGRFSGRQFSNSRSEMNVSTLELGDSALYLCASSPGPMNTEAFFGQGTRLTVV.

The chain carries TRBV5-4 and TRBJ2-5; no clear D. The CDR3 totals 16 residues. Trimming removed 4 bases from V and 5 bases from J, with 21 bases in between. Germline CDR1 reads SGHNT; CDR2 reads YYREEE (reference sequence). CDR3 nucleotides: TGTGCCAGCAGCGCACTTGAGATGGGTTTGACGGAGACCCAGTACTTC. Translating it yields CASSALEMGLTETQYF.

This chain uses TRBV4-2 with TRBJ1-2; unclear D gene. Germline-derived CDR1 and CDR2 are LGHNA and YNFKEQ. Trimming took off 0 bases at V and 3 bases at J, with 11 bases between the two ends. The CDR3 length is 15 residues. CDR3 nucleotides: TGTGCCAGCAGCCAAGATGGTCCGGCCTACTATGGCTACACCTTC. It encodes CASSQDGPAYYGYTF.

This chain uses TRBV3-1 (or the pseudogene TRBV3-2) with TRBJ1-2, with 8 bases that match TRBD1. V was clipped by 2 bases and J by 6 bases; unmatched bases: 11. CDR3 length: 16 amino acids. The germline gives CDR1 LGHDT, CDR2 YNNKEL (reference sequence). This CDR3 reads CASSQLIRTGFDGYTF. CDR3 nucleotide sequence: TGTGCCAGCAGCCAACTCATACGGACAGGGTTTGATGGCTACACCTTC.

The CDR3 sequence: CASSLLPGPGELFF. The CDR3 DNA reads TGCGCCAGCAGCTTGTTGCCAGGCCCAGGGGAACTGTTTTTT. The chain combines TRBV5-1 with TRBJ1-4, with TRBD1 as a possible D gene (6 bases). V was shortened by 1 base and J by 12 bases, with 16 bases between the two germline ends. Germline CDR1 reads SGHRS; CDR2 reads YFSETQ. The CDR3 is made up of 14 amino acids.